The table lists the clone carrying this T cell receptor (beta chain) with many counts. Its specificity is not known. These data come from a study of T cell repertoires in cytomegalovirus infection. The study, taken as a whole, reports: HLA-C-restricted TCR beta clonotypes specific for CMV led the ex vivo response.

The germline V gene encodes CDR1 MNHNS and CDR2 SASEGT. The CDR3 loop spans 15 amino acids. V shed 7 bases and J 7 bases; nucleotides not matched to a gene: 7. A single record per CDR3 protein comes from TCRdb applying MiXCR to the reads. The table has approximately 76,000 distinct CDR3 sequences, less than 4.5% seen once; the top ten hold under 6%. The receptor comes from a human donor in good health (CMV status not recorded). Some clones in this sample may be carry-over from other donors' samples. The chain employs TRBV6-1 and TRBJ2-1; 13 bases align to TRBD2. Sequenced input: PBMCs. Here the CDR3 DNA reads TGTGCCAGCATTCAACTAGCGGGGGGGCTTAATGAGCAGTTCTTC. This encodes CASIQLAGGLNEQFF.